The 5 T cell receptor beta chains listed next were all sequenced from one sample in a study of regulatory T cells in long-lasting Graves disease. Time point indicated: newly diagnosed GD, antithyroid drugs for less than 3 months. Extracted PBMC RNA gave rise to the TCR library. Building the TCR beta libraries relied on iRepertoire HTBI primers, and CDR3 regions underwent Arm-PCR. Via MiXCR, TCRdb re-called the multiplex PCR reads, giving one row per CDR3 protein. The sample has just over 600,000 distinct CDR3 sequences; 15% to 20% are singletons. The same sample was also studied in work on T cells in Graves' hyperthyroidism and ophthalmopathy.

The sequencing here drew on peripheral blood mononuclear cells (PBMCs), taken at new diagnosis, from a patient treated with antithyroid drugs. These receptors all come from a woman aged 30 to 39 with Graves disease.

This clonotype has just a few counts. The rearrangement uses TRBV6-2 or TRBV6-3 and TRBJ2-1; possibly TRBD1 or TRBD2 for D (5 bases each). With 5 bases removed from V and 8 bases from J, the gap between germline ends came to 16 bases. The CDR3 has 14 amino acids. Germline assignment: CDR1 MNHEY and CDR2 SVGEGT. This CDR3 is CASSEGWANHEQFF. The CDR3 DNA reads TGTGCCAGCAGTGAGGGGTGGGCGAACCATGAGCAGTTCTTC.

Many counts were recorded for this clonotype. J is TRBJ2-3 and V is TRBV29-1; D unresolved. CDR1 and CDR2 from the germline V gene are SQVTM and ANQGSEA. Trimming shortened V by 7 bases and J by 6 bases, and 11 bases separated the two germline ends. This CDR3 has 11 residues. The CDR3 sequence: CSGKLTDTQYF. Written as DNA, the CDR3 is TGCAGCGGGAAGCTTACGGATACGCAGTATTTT.

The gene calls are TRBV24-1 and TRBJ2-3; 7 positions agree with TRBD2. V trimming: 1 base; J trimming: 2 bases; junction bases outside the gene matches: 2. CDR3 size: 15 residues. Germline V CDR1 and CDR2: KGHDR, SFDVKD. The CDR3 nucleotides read TGTGCCACCAGTGATTTCGGGGGGTTCACAGATACGCAGTATTTT. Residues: CATSDFGGFTDTQYF.

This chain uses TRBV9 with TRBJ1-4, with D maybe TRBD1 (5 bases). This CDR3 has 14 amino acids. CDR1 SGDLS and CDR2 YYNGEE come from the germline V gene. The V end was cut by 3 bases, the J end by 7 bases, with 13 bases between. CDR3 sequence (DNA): TGTGCCAGCAGCGGGGGGGGTGACACTGAAAAACTGTTTTTT. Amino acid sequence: CASSGGGDTEKLFF. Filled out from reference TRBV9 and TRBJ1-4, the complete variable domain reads DSGVTQTPKHLITATGQRVTLRCSPRSGDLSVYWYQQSLDQGLQFLIQYYNGEERAKGNILERFSAQQFPDLHSELNLSSLELGDSALYFCASSGGGDTEKLFFGSGTQLSVL.

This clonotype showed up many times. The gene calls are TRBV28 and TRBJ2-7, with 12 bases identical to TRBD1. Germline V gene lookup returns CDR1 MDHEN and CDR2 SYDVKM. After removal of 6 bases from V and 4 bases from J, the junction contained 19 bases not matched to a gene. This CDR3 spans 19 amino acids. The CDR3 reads CASRGSWGQGAVSFYEQYF. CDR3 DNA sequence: TGTGCCAGCAGGGGGTCTTGGGGACAGGGGGCTGTATCTTTTTACGAGCAGTACTTC. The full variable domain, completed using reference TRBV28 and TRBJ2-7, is DVKVTQSSRYLVKRTGEKVFLECVQDMDHENMFWYRQDPGLGLRLIYFSYDVKMKEKGDIPEGYSVSREKKERFSLILESASTNQTSMYLCASRGSWGQGAVSFYEQYFGPGTRLTVT.